These 20 T cell receptor beta chains share one sample of origin, sequenced in a study of human thymus T cells. TCRdb keeps only in-frame clones here, not all; method: immunoSEQ multiplex PCR. The table has tens of thousands of clones, about 93% seen once. The sequenced sample consisted of blood. Every receptor here comes from a boy less than two years old with a congenital heart defect but otherwise immunologically healthy.

This clone appeared a single time. The rearrangement joins TRBV28 to TRBJ1-3; the match to TRBD1 covers 7 bases. V was pared by 6 bases and J by 0 bases, with 14 bases of the junction left unmatched. The CDR3 loop spans 18 amino acids. Germline V gene data show CDR1 as MDHEN and CDR2 as SYDVKM. The CDR3, as DNA: TGTGCCAGCAGCCCAGCAGCCCCATGGGACAGCTCTGGAAACACCATATATTTT. Its protein is CASSPAAPWDSSGNTIYF. The variable domain in full, with the rest retrieved from reference TRBV28 and TRBJ1-3, is DVKVTQSSRYLVKRTGEKVFLECVQDMDHENMFWYRQDPGLGLRLIYFSYDVKMKEKGDIPEGYSVSREKKERFSLILESASTNQTSMYLCASSPAAPWDSSGNTIYFGEGSWLTVV.

The V gene is TRBV6-4, the J gene TRBJ1-2; TRBD1 is a possible D gene (5 bases). Germline V gives CDR1 MRHNA, CDR2 SNTAGT. V was cut by 3 bases and J by 0 bases, with 14 bases left in between. This CDR3 is 16 amino acids long. As DNA, the CDR3 is TGTGCCAGCAGTGATGTATTCCGGGACTCTAACTATGGCTACACCTTC. Protein product: CASSDVFRDSNYGYTF.

The chain combines TRBV21-1 with TRBJ2-5; the table names TRBD2, a call not compared with the DNA. TRBV21-1 is annotated as a pseudogene. This CDR3 spans 15 amino acids. The DNA for the CDR3 is TGTGCCAGCAGCACCCAGCGGGGGGGCCGGGAGACCCAGTACTTC. Translating gives CASSTQRGGRETQYF.

The chain joins TRBV5-4 to TRBJ2-1, with 8 bases fitting TRBD2. Germline V gene lookup returns CDR1 SGHNT and CDR2 YYREEE (reference sequence). CDR3 length: 15 residues. The junction had 14 bases not matched to a gene; V was cut back by 5 bases and J by 10 bases. The CDR3: CASRDIRGGANEQFF. The CDR3 DNA reads TGTGCCAGCAGAGACATTCGGGGGGGGGCGAACGAGCAGTTCTTC.

This chain links TRBV6-1 with TRBJ2-3, with 7 bases lining up with TRBD2. Looked up from germline, CDR1 is MNHNS and CDR2 is SASEGT. V dropped 2 bases and J dropped 0; count of bases not matched to a gene: 8. This CDR3 is 17 amino acids long. The CDR3 DNA reads as TGTGCCAGCAGTGAACTTGGGGGACTAACTAGCACAGATACGCAGTATTTT. Translation gives CASSELGGLTSTDTQYF.

V and J are TRBV28 and TRBJ2-2, with a possible D match to TRBD2 (6 bases). This CDR3 has 17 amino acids. V dropped 6 bases and J dropped 0 bases, with 17 bases sitting between them. The germline gives CDR1 MDHEN, CDR2 SYDVKM. The chain's CDR3 is CASSQKLGLPNTGELFF. The CDR3, as DNA: TGTGCCAGCAGCCAGAAGTTGGGACTCCCGAACACCGGGGAGCTGTTTTTT.

This chain uses TRBV15 with TRBJ1-5; TRBD1 might be the D (5 bases). Germline loops: CDR1 LNHNV, CDR2 YYDKDF (reference sequence). The CDR3 totals 13 residues. V lost 5 bases and J 5 bases, leaving 10 bases between the germline ends. DNA for the CDR3: TGTGCCACCAGCTGGGACGGCCATCAGCCCCAGCATTTT. Translation gives CATSWDGHQPQHF.

This chain uses TRBV7-6 with TRBJ2-7; D assignment may be TRBD1 or TRBD2 (5 bases each). Per the germline V gene, CDR1 is SGHVS and CDR2 is FNYEAQ. The CDR3 runs 13 residues. V lost 0 bases and J 4 bases, leaving 7 bases between the germline ends. The CDR3 DNA is TGTGCCAGCAGCTTAGCGGGACCATACGAGCAGTACTTC. This encodes CASSLAGPYEQYF. Full variable domain (rest looked up from reference TRBV7-6 and TRBJ2-7): GAGVSQSPRYKVTKRGQDVALRCDPISGHVSLYWYRQALGQGPEFLTYFNYEAQQDKSGLPNDRFSAERPEGSISTLTIQRTEQRDSAMYRCASSLAGPYEQYFGPGTRLTVT.

The rearrangement uses TRBV11-2 and TRBJ2-5, with 8 bases that match TRBD2. With 2 bases clipped from V and 5 bases from J, the junction kept 7 bases outside the gene matches. This CDR3 has 15 residues. The germline V gene encodes CDR1 SGHAT and CDR2 FQNNGV. The CDR3 DNA reads TGTGCCAGCAGCTTACTAGCGGGTGCTCGGGAGACCCAGTACTTC. Translated, it gives CASSLLAGARETQYF.

This chain connects TRBV4-2 to TRBJ1-6; D is possibly TRBD1 (6 bases). The V end was cut by 1 base, the J end by 8 bases, with 18 bases between. In germline, CDR1 is LGHNA, CDR2 YNFKEQ. This CDR3 spans 17 amino acids. The CDR3 spells CASSQGWVQGPYSPLHF. CDR3 sequence (DNA): TGTGCCAGCAGCCAAGGTTGGGTACAGGGACCATATTCACCCCTCCACTTT.

As DNA, the CDR3 is TGTGCCAGCAGTGATTTCCGGGACAGCCTTAGCACAGATACGCAGTATTTT. This sequence encodes CASSDFRDSLSTDTQYF. This chain uses TRBV25-1 with TRBJ2-3; 7 nucleotides match TRBD1. The CDR3 spans 17 residues. CDR1 and CDR2 from the germline V gene are MGHDK and SYGVNS. With V trimmed by 3 bases and J by 0 bases, 9 bases remained unmatched. Using reference TRBV25-1 and TRBJ2-3 for the parts outside the CDR3, the full variable domain is EADIYQTPRYLVIGTGKKITLECSQTMGHDKMYWYQQDPGMELHLIHYSYGVNSTEKGDLSSESTVSRIRTEHFPLTLESARPSHTSQYLCASSDFRDSLSTDTQYFGPGTRLTVL.

V is TRBV20-1 and J is TRBJ1-2; D unresolved. Germline CDR1 and CDR2: DFQATT and SNEGSKA (reference sequence). The CDR3 is 11 amino acids. The V end was cut by 0 bases, the J end by 6 bases, with 5 bases between. CDR3 coding DNA: TGCAGTGCTAGAGATAAGGATGGCTACACCTTC. Its translation: CSARDKDGYTF.

This clone was counted once. The chain combines TRBV7-2 with TRBJ1-1; D not certain. Trimming removed 1 base from V and 1 base from J, with 4 bases in between. CDR1 is SGHTA and CDR2 is FQGNSA in the germline V gene. CDR3 length equals 13 residues. CDR3 in amino acids: CASSLVGNTEAFF. The CDR3 DNA follows: TGTGCCAGCAGCTTAGTGGGGAACACTGAAGCTTTCTTT.

V gene TRBV4-1 combines with J gene TRBJ2-3, with a possible D match to TRBD1 (5 bases). CDR1 MGHRA and CDR2 YSYEKL come from the germline V gene. CDR3 size: 14 residues. Trimming removed 1 base at V and 1 base at J, with 6 bases between. CDR3 loop: CASSQVGGTDTQYF. CDR3 DNA sequence: TGCGCCAGCAGCCAAGTAGGGGGCACAGATACGCAGTATTTT.

This clone was detected once. J is TRBJ2-7 and V is TRBV19; 7 bases match TRBD1. Per germline, CDR1 LNHDA and CDR2 SQIVND (reference sequence). After removal of 3 bases from V and 7 bases from J, the junction contained 3 bases not matched to a gene. The CDR3 contains 12 residues. The CDR3 sequence: CASSMTGREQYF. For the CDR3, the DNA is TGTGCCAGTAGTATGACAGGGCGAGAGCAGTACTTC.

The chain links TRBV19 to TRBJ1-2; no definite D call. The germline V gene has CDR1 LNHDA and CDR2 SQIVND (reference sequence). This CDR3 spans 13 amino acids. With 3 bases removed from V and 3 bases from J, the gap between germline ends came to 8 bases. CDR3 nucleotides: TGTGCCAGTAGTATTTCGAGCGACTATGGCTACACCTTC. It specifies CASSISSDYGYTF.

This clone was seen more than once but under ten times. J is TRBJ1-1 and V is TRBV20-1; no clear D gene. This CDR3 has 11 amino acids. Germline CDR1 is DFQATT and CDR2 is SNEGSKA (reference sequence). V was shortened by 4 bases and J by 3 bases, with 6 bases between the two germline ends. In DNA form, the CDR3 reads TGCAGTGCTACCCAATACACTGAAGCTTTCTTT. Its translation is CSATQYTEAFF.

The chain combines TRBV5-1 with TRBJ2-3, with D unresolved. CDR1 and CDR2 (germline): SGHRS, YFSETQ. The ends were cut back, 4 bases at V and 1 base at J, with 10 bases in the middle. The CDR3 runs to 14 residues. The CDR3 reads CASSLQLGTDTQYF. The CDR3 DNA sequence: TGCGCCAGCAGCCTGCAACTCGGCACAGATACGCAGTATTTT.

This rearrangement joins TRBV21-1 to TRBJ2-3; the table names TRBD2, a call not compared with the DNA. TRBV21-1 is marked as a pseudogene. This CDR3 comprises 16 residues. CDR3 in DNA: TGTGCCAGCAGCAAAGCGCTTTTGATAGATCCAGATACGCAGTATTTT. It codes for CASSKALLIDPDTQYF.

This clone showed up just once. The chain links TRBV5-6 to TRBJ2-3; D unclear. The CDR3 covers 13 residues. V dropped 4 bases and J dropped 2 bases, with 8 bases sitting between them. The germline gives CDR1 SGHDT, CDR2 YYEEEE. The CDR3 sequence: CASSPILTDTQYF. CDR3 DNA: TGTGCCAGCAGCCCCATTCTCACAGATACGCAGTATTTT.